This T cell receptor (beta chain) emerged from a study of control samples from healthy donors and cancer patients. Generated by immunoSEQ multiplex PCR, the TCRdb table keeps only in-frame clones and is missing some. The table records over 150,000 clones, around 94% of them present only once. In germline, CDR1 is SGHDT, CDR2 YYEEEE. The junction had 9 bases not matched to a gene; V was cut back by 4 bases and J by 6 bases. The CDR3 has 14 residues. This clonotype was sampled from a man aged 55 to 70 with colorectal cancer. This sequence joins TRBV5-6 and TRBJ2-5, with 7 bases identical to TRBD2. What was sequenced was PBMCs. CDR3 in amino acids: CASSGRELGKTQYF. CDR3 bases: TGTGCCAGCAGCGGGAGGGAACTGGGGAAGACCCAGTACTTC.